The rows below give T cell receptor beta chains drawn from one sample of a study of CD8 T cells in ankylosing spondylitis. A single record per CDR3 protein comes from TCRdb applying MiXCR to the 5' RACE reads. The sample yields 250,000 or so distinct CDR3 sequences, over 8.5% seen once. The sequencing sample was made of blood, either unsorted or a sorted T cell fraction (not recorded which). These receptors came from a male donor with ankylosing spondylitis or in good health (not recorded which). Both conserved end residues are part of each CDR3. A D gene is named only where the DNA matches it firmly.

d_call j_call v_call cdr3_aa
TRBD2 TRBJ2-1 TRBV20-1 CSARGTSGSSYNEQFF
NA TRBJ2-3 TRBV28 CASSLGISDTQYF
NA TRBJ2-3 TRBV12-3/TRBV12-4 CASSLRPFARGGADTQYF
TRBD1 TRBJ1-1 TRBV11-2 CASSRPGTGFTEAFF
TRBD1 TRBJ2-1 TRBV19 CASSNGQGENEQFF
NA TRBJ2-1 TRBV12-3/TRBV12-4 CASRQGEEGEQFF
NA TRBJ2-1 TRBV7-2 CASSLAAYNEQFF
NA TRBJ2-1 TRBV12-3/TRBV12-4 CASSPSPETEVF
NA TRBJ2-7 TRBV10-3 CAISENAYEQYF
NA TRBJ2-3 TRBV29-1 CSVDAPASSTDTQYF
NA TRBJ2-7 TRBV20-1 CSAKVFDYEQYF
NA TRBJ2-5 TRBV10-3 CAISESGLGRETQYF
NA TRBJ2-1 TRBV11-2 CASSLFVVVVTSSYNEQFF
NA TRBJ2-7 TRBV16 CASSQLAAQYF